The 13 T cell receptor beta chains below come from one sample, sequenced in a study of naive and memory T cell subsets. Adult healthy volunteers gave 2.5 ml peripheral blood for whole-blood RNA. Blood and skin TCR RNA was reverse transcribed with alpha and beta constant primers. TCRdb re-called the 5' RACE reads through MiXCR, storing one row per CDR3 protein. The sample gives tens of thousands of distinct CDR3 sequences, 4% to 4.5% of which show up once; 7% to 10% is in the top ten. These receptor sequences come from a male donor in good health.

By its share, this clonotype is medium-sized. The J gene is TRBJ2-7, the V gene TRBV20-1; D is uncertain. The CDR3 is 13 residues long. Trimming took 3 bases from V and 1 from J, leaving 10 bases between them. Per the germline V gene, CDR1 is DFQATT and CDR2 is SNEGSKA (reference sequence). The CDR3 DNA reads as TGCAGTGCTAGTGGTTTCGATTCCTACGAGCAGTACTTC. This sequence encodes CSASGFDSYEQYF.

The sample holds many counts of this clonotype. The chain is built from TRBV10-1 and TRBJ2-7, with D uncertain. Trimming removed 4 bases from V and 2 bases from J, with 9 bases in between. The CDR3 consists of 13 residues. CDR1 WNHNN and CDR2 SYGVQD come from the germline V gene (reference sequence). CDR3 region: CASSVEPAYEQYF. The CDR3 nucleotides read TGCGCCAGCAGTGTGGAGCCAGCCTACGAGCAGTACTTC.

This clonotype was observed at least ten times. J is TRBJ2-5 and V is TRBV15, with 12 bases matching TRBD2. The junction had 3 bases not matched to a gene; V was cut back by 0 bases and J by 4 bases. The germline gives CDR1 LNHNV, CDR2 YYDKDF (reference sequence). This CDR3 region has 16 residues. CDR3 DNA: TGTGCCACCAGCAGAGACGGACTAGCGGGGTCAGAGACCCAGTACTTC. It is translated as CATSRDGLAGSETQYF.

There are many counts of this clonotype. The chain joins TRBV5-4 to TRBJ2-1; D may correspond to TRBD1 or TRBD2 (5 bases each). The V end was cut by 3 bases, the J end by 2 bases, with 15 bases between. The CDR3 is 16 amino acids. Germline V gene lookup returns CDR1 SGHNT and CDR2 YYREEE (reference sequence). The CDR3 DNA sequence: TGTGCCAGCAGCTCACTGGGGACGGAAACCTACAATGAGCAGTTCTTC. Translated: CASSSLGTETYNEQFF.

Many counts were recorded for this clonotype. The chain employs TRBV12-5 and TRBJ2-7; unclear D gene. V was pared by 1 base and J by 4 bases, with 8 bases between. CDR1 LGHNT and CDR2 FRNRAP come from the germline V gene. The CDR3 totals 13 residues. The CDR3 loop is CASGLAAEYEQYF. CDR3 in DNA: TGTGCTAGTGGTTTGGCCGCGGAGTACGAGCAGTACTTC.

This clonotype was found many times. The rearrangement links TRBV29-1 to TRBJ2-7, with 9 bases that match TRBD1. Germline V gene data show CDR1 as SQVTM and CDR2 as ANQGSEA. This CDR3 is built from 16 residues. The junction had 17 bases not matched to a gene; V was cut back by 4 bases and J by 7 bases. This CDR3 is CSVGPGQGNQLWEQYF. CDR3 DNA: TGCAGCGTTGGTCCGGGACAGGGAAATCAATTGTGGGAGCAGTACTTC.

This clonotype has ten or more counts. This chain joins TRBV5-1 and TRBJ2-3, with 8 bases aligning to TRBD2. The CDR3 extends over 15 amino acids. The V gene's germline CDR1 is SGHRS and CDR2 YFSETQ. V trimming: 4 bases; J trimming: 2 bases; junction bases outside the gene matches: 6. The CDR3 coding sequence is TGCGCCAGCAGCCCCACGGGGGGGTTCACAGATACGCAGTATTTT. Residues: CASSPTGGFTDTQYF.

This clonotype turned up a few times. CDR3 in amino acids: CASSLSENNEQFF. CDR3 bases: TGTGCCAGCAGCTTATCAGAAAACAATGAGCAGTTCTTC. The V and J genes are TRBV7-9 and TRBJ2-1, with D unclear. The CDR3 loop spans 13 amino acids. Trimming removed 2 bases at V and 5 bases at J, with 7 bases between. The germline V gene has CDR1 SEHNR and CDR2 FQNEAQ (reference sequence).

This clonotype was counted at least ten times. The chain couples TRBV3-1 to TRBJ2-7; 11 bases align to TRBD2. The CDR3 length is 15 residues. The V segment lost 4 bases and the J segment 2 bases; nucleotides outside the gene matches: 4. The V gene's germline CDR1 is LGHDT and CDR2 YNNKEL (reference sequence). CDR3 nucleotides: TGTGCCAGCAGCCGGGGACTAGCGGAAGCCTACGAGCAGTACTTC. Its translation: CASSRGLAEAYEQYF.

This clonotype was seen repeatedly, ten times or more. The rearrangement joins TRBV27 to TRBJ1-1; the D gene is possibly TRBD1 (5 bases). Germline V gene lookup returns CDR1 MNHEY and CDR2 SMNVEV (reference sequence). This CDR3 spans 12 amino acids. V was pared by 2 bases and J by 6 bases, with 7 bases between. CDR3 amino acids: CASSLAGSEAFF. CDR3 bases: TGTGCCAGCAGTTTAGCAGGGTCTGAAGCTTTCTTT.

This clonotype was observed a handful of times. One end of the junction fails to match germline, which may point to a read error. The chain is built from TRBV12-3 or TRBV12-4 and TRBJ2-7; perhaps TRBD1 as D (6 bases). The CDR3 runs 11 residues. The CDR3 bases are TGTGCCAGCAGTTTAATGGACAGAGTTAGCTTC. Translation: CASSLMDRVSF.

At least ten counts were recorded for this clonotype. This chain links TRBV9 with TRBJ2-1; D perhaps matches TRBD2 (5 bases). This CDR3 spans 14 amino acids. Germline V gene data show CDR1 as SGDLS and CDR2 as YYNGEE. V was trimmed by 4 bases and J by 6 bases, leaving 14 bases between them. CDR3 nucleotides: TGTGCCAGCAGCCCTACGGGGTTGGGCAATGAGCAGTTCTTC. It encodes CASSPTGLGNEQFF.

This clonotype was counted at least ten times. The V gene is TRBV20-1, the J gene TRBJ1-4; no firm D call. The CDR3 has 15 amino acids. Germline lookup yields CDR1 DFQATT and CDR2 SNEGSKA (reference sequence). V was clipped by 3 bases and J by 4 bases, with 15 bases between them. The CDR3 DNA sequence: TGCAGTGCTAGGGAAGCCGGGAGCCTTAATGAAAAACTGTTTTTT. This sequence encodes CSAREAGSLNEKLFF.